These 17 T cell receptor beta chains originate from one sample sequenced in a study of T-cell memory formation after mild COVID-19. TCRdb fed the 5' RACE reads into MiXCR, producing one record per CDR3 protein. The sample shows more than 300,000 distinct CDR3 sequences, 14% of them seen only once. Sequenced input: PBMCs or a T cell subset sorted from them (not recorded which). The receptor set was obtained from a man younger than 35 who had mild COVID-19 (a few samples of this study predate the infection). Cell type and time point are not known.

This clonotype was seen a handful of times. This chain links TRBV6-2 or TRBV6-3 with TRBJ2-5; no firm D call. In germline, CDR1 is MNHEY, CDR2 SVGEGT. V was cut by 6 bases and J by 5 bases, with 4 bases left in between. There are 10 residues in the CDR3. CDR3 nucleotide sequence: TGTGCCAGCAGGAGGGAGACCCAGTACTTC. Amino acids: CASRRETQYF.

The gene calls are TRBV27 and TRBJ2-7; D may correspond to TRBD1 or TRBD2 (5 bases each). V was trimmed by 4 bases and J by 0 bases, leaving 13 bases between them. CDR3 length: 15 amino acids. Germline V gene data show CDR1 as MNHEY and CDR2 as SMNVEV (reference sequence). The CDR3 DNA is TGTGCCAGCAGTTCCAAGAGGGGATACTCCTACGAGCAGTACTTC. Its protein product is CASSSKRGYSYEQYF.

This clonotype was counted only a few times. This rearrangement joins TRBV3-1 to TRBJ2-7; the D gene could be TRBD1 or TRBD2 (5 bases each). There are 13 residues in the CDR3. Trimming took 1 base from V and 7 from J, leaving 11 bases between them. Germline CDR1 LGHDT, CDR2 YNNKEL (reference sequence). CDR3 nucleotides: TGTGCCAGCAGCCAAGTTGGGACGGGAGAGCAGTACGTC. This translates into CASSQVGTGEQYV.

This sequence joins TRBV20-1 and TRBJ2-3; 9 positions agree with TRBD2. Trimming took 0 bases from V and 6 from J; bases not matched to a gene: 7. CDR3 length: 15 amino acids. CDR1 and CDR2 from the germline V gene are DFQATT and SNEGSKA (reference sequence). CDR3 region: CSARDAGGPGDTQYF. In DNA form, the CDR3 reads TGCAGTGCTAGAGATGCGGGGGGGCCCGGGGATACGCAGTATTTT.

This clonotype was seen many times. The chain uses TRBV11-2 and TRBJ2-2; D assignment may be TRBD1 or TRBD2 (6 bases each). CDR3 length: 16 residues. V lost 1 base and J lost 0, with 9 bases in between. The germline CDR1 and CDR2 sequences are SGHAT and FQNNGV. Here the CDR3 reads CASSLGGASNTGELFF. CDR3 DNA sequence: TGTGCCAGCAGCTTAGGGGGGGCTTCGAACACCGGGGAGCTGTTTTTT.

J is TRBJ2-3 and V is TRBV3-1, with TRBD2 identical over 7 bases. Germline V CDR1 and CDR2: LGHDT, YNNKEL (reference sequence). This CDR3 has 13 residues. Trimming cost V 4 bases and J 4 bases; bases outside gene matches: 2. In DNA, the CDR3 is TGTGCCAGCAGCCGAAGCGGGGCAGATACGCAGTATTTT. Its translation: CASSRSGADTQYF.

This clonotype has just a few counts. The genes are TRBV9 and TRBJ2-1; D unclear. Trimming cost V 0 bases and J 6 bases, with 1 base left between them. The CDR3 is made up of 11 amino acids. Germline CDR1 SGDLS, CDR2 YYNGEE. The CDR3 loop reads CASSVANEQFF. CDR3 DNA: TGTGCCAGCAGCGTAGCCAATGAGCAGTTCTTC.

This clonotype was recorded a few times. The limits of the CDR3 on the DNA are not certain, so only TCRdb's listed CDR3 is given. The chain is built from TRBV7-5 and TRBJ2-5; the table's D gene call, TRBD1, was not cross checked with the DNA. TRBV7-5 corresponds to a pseudogene. The CDR3 is made up of 17 amino acids, end residues included. CDR3 loop: CISVPEASGQGVKTQYF.

The chain recombines TRBV9 with TRBJ2-3; unclear D gene. The ends were cut back, 0 bases at V and 1 base at J, with 3 bases in the middle. Germline V CDR1 and CDR2: SGDLS, YYNGEE. The CDR3 runs 13 residues. CDR3 DNA sequence: TGTGCCAGCAGCGTAGACGGCACAGATACGCAGTATTTT. Its protein product is CASSVDGTDTQYF.

DNA for the CDR3: TGTGCCAGCAGCTTTAACCTGGACTATGGCTACACCTTC. Encoded protein: CASSFNLDYGYTF. This sequence joins TRBV5-6 and TRBJ1-2; D ambiguous. Trimming shortened V by 2 bases and J by 3 bases, and 8 bases separated the two germline ends. Germline V lookup: CDR1 SGHDT, CDR2 YYEEEE. This CDR3 is 13 amino acids long.

The chain uses TRBV5-1 and TRBJ2-3; D is unresolved. Trimming shortened V by 5 bases and J by 8 bases, and 15 bases separated the two germline ends. Germline CDR1 is SGHRS and CDR2 is YFSETQ. The CDR3 sequence is 13 residues long. The CDR3 sequence: CASRETGAGTQYF. The DNA of the CDR3 is TGCGCCAGCAGAGAGACTGGTGCCGGTACGCAGTATTTT.

There are a few counts of this clonotype. J is TRBJ2-7 and V is TRBV6-1; 10 positions match TRBD1. This CDR3 has 15 residues. With 4 bases clipped from V and 3 bases from J, the junction kept 6 bases outside the gene matches. Germline assignment: CDR1 MNHNS and CDR2 SASEGT. This chain's CDR3 is CASSAGGQGIYEQYV. The CDR3 DNA is TGTGCCAGCAGTGCGGGGGGACAGGGGATCTACGAGCAGTACGTC.

The genes are TRBV25-1 and TRBJ1-4; the D is unclear. Germline V lookup: CDR1 MGHDK, CDR2 SYGVNS. There are 12 residues in the CDR3. The ends were cut back, 4 bases at V and 5 bases at J, with 5 bases in the middle. CDR3 protein: CASSGTNEKLFF. The CDR3 DNA reads TGTGCCAGCAGTGGAACCAATGAAAAACTGTTTTTT.

The genes are TRBV4-3 and TRBJ1-1, with D unclear. Trimming stripped 2 bases from V and 2 bases from J, with 18 bases between. In germline, CDR1 is LGHNA, CDR2 YSLEER. CDR3 size: 17 residues. CDR3 region: CASSQTPGSGLNTEAFF. The CDR3 region has the DNA TGCGCCAGCAGCCAAACTCCGGGGTCGGGCCTCAACACTGAAGCTTTCTTT.

This clonotype was seen more than once but under ten times. The chain links TRBV6-5 to TRBJ1-1; D ambiguous. Germline V lookup: CDR1 MNHEY, CDR2 SVGAGI. This CDR3 comprises 14 residues. V was clipped by 5 bases and J by 4 bases, with 14 bases between them. The CDR3 DNA sequence: TGTGCCAGCAGTAAGGACCCGATGAGCACTGAAGCTTTCTTT. It is translated as CASSKDPMSTEAFF.

The chain uses TRBV6-6 and TRBJ2-3; D is tentatively TRBD1 or TRBD2 (6 bases each). Germline values: CDR1 MNHNY, CDR2 SVGAGI (reference sequence). The CDR3 runs to 17 residues. V lost 0 bases, J lost 3 bases, and 16 bases lay in between. CDR3 loop: CASSYSRGARTTDTQYF. The CDR3 nucleotides read TGTGCCAGCAGTTACTCGAGGGGGGCGAGGACAACAGATACGCAGTATTTT.

Here the CDR3 DNA reads TGTGCTAGTGGTTCGGGGGACAGGATATACGAGCAGTACTTC. Translating it yields CASGSGDRIYEQYF. V and J are TRBV12-5 and TRBJ2-7; 8 bases fit TRBD1. Trimming cost V 4 bases and J 4 bases; bases outside gene matches: 6. The CDR3 covers 14 residues. Per germline, CDR1 LGHNT and CDR2 FRNRAP.